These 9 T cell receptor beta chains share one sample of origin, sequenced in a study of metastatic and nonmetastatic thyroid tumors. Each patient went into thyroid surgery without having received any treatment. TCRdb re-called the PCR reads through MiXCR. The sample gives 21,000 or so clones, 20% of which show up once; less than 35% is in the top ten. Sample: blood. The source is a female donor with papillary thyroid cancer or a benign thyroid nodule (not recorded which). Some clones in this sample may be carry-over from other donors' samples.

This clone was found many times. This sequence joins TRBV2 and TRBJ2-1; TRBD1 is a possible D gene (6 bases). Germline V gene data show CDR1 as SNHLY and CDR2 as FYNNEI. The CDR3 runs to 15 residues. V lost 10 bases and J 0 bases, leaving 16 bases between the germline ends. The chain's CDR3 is CATSPEGVSYNEQFF. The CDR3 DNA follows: TGTGCCACCTCACCAGAGGGGGTCTCCTACAATGAGCAGTTCTTC.

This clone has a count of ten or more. Here the CDR3 DNA reads TGCGCCAGCAGCCGCCTAATCGGTGAAAAACTGTTTTTT. Its translation: CASSRLIGEKLFF. V and J are TRBV5-1 and TRBJ1-4, with unresolved D. The V end was cut by 4 bases, the J end by 7 bases, with 11 bases between. The CDR3 runs 13 residues. CDR1 and CDR2 (germline): SGHRS, YFSETQ.

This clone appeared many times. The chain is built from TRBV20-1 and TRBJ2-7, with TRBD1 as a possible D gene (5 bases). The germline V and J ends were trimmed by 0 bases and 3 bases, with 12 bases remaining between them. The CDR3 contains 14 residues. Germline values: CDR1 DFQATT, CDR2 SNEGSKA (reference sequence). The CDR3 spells CSARDPYRLYEQYF. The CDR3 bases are TGCAGTGCTAGAGATCCCTACAGGCTCTACGAGCAGTACTTC.

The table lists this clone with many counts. The CDR3 DNA reads as TGCGCCAGCAGCTTGGAGGGCCCTGACCGCTCCCTAGGGGGTGAAAAACTGTTTTTT. As protein: CASSLEGPDRSLGGEKLFF. The chain combines TRBV5-1 with TRBJ1-4, with a possible D match to TRBD1 (6 bases). CDR3 length: 19 residues. CDR1 and CDR2 (germline): SGHRS, YFSETQ. V was shortened by 0 bases and J by 7 bases, with 25 bases between the two germline ends.

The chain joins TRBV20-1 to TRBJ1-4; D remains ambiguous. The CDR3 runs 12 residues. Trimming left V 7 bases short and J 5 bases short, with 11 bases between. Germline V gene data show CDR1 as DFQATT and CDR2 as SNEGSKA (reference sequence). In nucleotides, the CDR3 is TGCAGTGTTAAGCATCCCAATGAAAAACTGTTTTTT. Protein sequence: CSVKHPNEKLFF.

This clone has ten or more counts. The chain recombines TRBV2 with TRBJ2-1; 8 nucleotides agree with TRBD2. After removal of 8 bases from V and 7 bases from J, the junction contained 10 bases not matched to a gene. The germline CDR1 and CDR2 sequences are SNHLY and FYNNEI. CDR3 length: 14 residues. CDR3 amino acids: CASAGGGIRNEQFF. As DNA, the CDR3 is TGTGCCAGCGCAGGCGGGGGGATCAGAAATGAGCAGTTCTTC.

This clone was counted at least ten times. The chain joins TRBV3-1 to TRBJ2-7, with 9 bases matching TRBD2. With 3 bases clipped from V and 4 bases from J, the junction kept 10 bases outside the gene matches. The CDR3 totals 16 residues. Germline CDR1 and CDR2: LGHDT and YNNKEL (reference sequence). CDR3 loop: CASSHLGGGRGYEQYF. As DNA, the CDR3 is TGTGCCAGCAGCCATCTCGGAGGCGGGAGGGGATACGAGCAGTACTTC.

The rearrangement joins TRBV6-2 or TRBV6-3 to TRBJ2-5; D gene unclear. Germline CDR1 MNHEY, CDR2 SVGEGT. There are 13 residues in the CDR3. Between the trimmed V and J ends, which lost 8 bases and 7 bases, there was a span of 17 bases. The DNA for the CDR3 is TGTGCCAGCCGACGGGTGGGCCACGGGACCCAGTACTTC. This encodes CASRRVGHGTQYF.

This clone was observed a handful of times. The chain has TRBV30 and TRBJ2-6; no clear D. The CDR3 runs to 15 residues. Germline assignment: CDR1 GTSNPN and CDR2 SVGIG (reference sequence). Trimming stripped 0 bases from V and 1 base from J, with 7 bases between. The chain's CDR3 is CAWSVGESGANVLTF. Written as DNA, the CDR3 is TGTGCCTGGAGTGTAGGTGAATCTGGGGCCAACGTCCTGACTTTC. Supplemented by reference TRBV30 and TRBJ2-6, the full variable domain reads SQTIHQWPATLVQPVGSPLSLECTVEGTSNPNLYWYRQAAGRGLQLLFYSVGIGQISSEVPQNLSASRPQDRQFILSSKKLLLSDSGFYLCAWSVGESGANVLTFGAGSRLTVL.